The 18 T cell receptor beta chains listed next were all sequenced from one sample in a study of blood T cells in healthy people across ages. A sample-barcoded 5' primer and a J-beta primer mix were used in a second PCR of about 7 to 12 cycles. TCRdb reanalysed the 5' RACE reads using MiXCR and keeps one entry per CDR3 protein. The table lists 850,000 to 1,000,000 distinct CDR3 sequences, just over 50% of them singletons. Sample: blood. These receptors came from a woman aged 60-75 years in good health.

This clonotype was seen only once. This chain joins TRBV15 and TRBJ2-7, with D maybe TRBD2 (6 bases). V gave up 3 bases and J gave up 4 bases, with 19 bases separating them. The CDR3 runs 16 residues. Germline loops: CDR1 LNHNV, CDR2 YYDKDF (reference sequence). The CDR3 sequence is CATSSRTGRGFYEQYF. The CDR3 region has the DNA TGTGCCACCAGCAGTAGAACTGGACGGGGGTTTTACGAGCAGTACTTC.

V is TRBV4-1 and J is TRBJ2-5, with D unresolved. Per the germline V gene, CDR1 is MGHRA and CDR2 is YSYEKL. The CDR3 runs 16 residues. V lost 8 bases and J 4 bases, leaving 23 bases between the germline ends. CDR3 residues: CASSPNKAGRGETQYF. The CDR3 DNA reads as TGCGCCAGCTCCCCTAACAAGGCAGGTCGAGGAGAGACCCAGTACTTC.

This clonotype appeared a single time. V gene TRBV14 combines with J gene TRBJ2-2, with unresolved D. The ends were cut back, 0 bases at V and 4 bases at J, with 9 bases in the middle. CDR3 length: 15 residues. CDR1 is SGHDN and CDR2 is FVKESK in the germline V gene. CDR3 sequence: CASSQDLEGTGELFF. The CDR3 DNA sequence: TGTGCCAGCAGCCAAGATCTTGAAGGCACCGGGGAGCTGTTTTTT. Variable domain in full (rest from reference TRBV14 and TRBJ2-2): EAGVTQFPSHSVIEKGQTVTLRCDPISGHDNLYWYRRVMGKEIKFLLHFVKESKQDESGMPNNRFLAERTGGTYSTLKVQPAELEDSGVYFCASSQDLEGTGELFFGEGSRLTVL.

This clonotype occurred a few times. This chain joins TRBV28 and TRBJ1-2, with D possibly matching TRBD1 (5 bases). Looked up from germline, CDR1 is MDHEN and CDR2 is SYDVKM. The CDR3 is 13 residues long. Trimming removed 5 bases from V and 5 bases from J, with 12 bases in between. The CDR3 is CASSPSGGYGYTF. The CDR3, as DNA: TGTGCCAGCAGTCCCTCGGGGGGATATGGCTACACCTTC.

The genes are TRBV6-1 and TRBJ1-1; no reliable D call. Germline-derived CDR1 and CDR2 are MNHNS and SASEGT. The CDR3 is 15 amino acids. The ends were cut back, 2 bases at V and 0 bases at J, with 10 bases in the middle. CDR3 bases: TGTGCCAGCAGTGAATTCGAGACAATGAACACTGAAGCTTTCTTT. Amino acid sequence: CASSEFETMNTEAFF.

This clonotype has only a few counts. CDR3 coding DNA: TGTGCCAGCAGCCACGGGACTAGCGTCTACGAGCAGTACTTC. Its translation is CASSHGTSVYEQYF. The genes are TRBV7-8 and TRBJ2-7; 10 nucleotides match TRBD2. With V trimmed by 5 bases and J by 3 bases, 4 bases remained unmatched. Per germline, CDR1 SGHVS and CDR2 FQNEAQ. The CDR3 runs to 14 residues.

The J gene is TRBJ1-5, the V gene TRBV4-1; the D gene is possibly TRBD1 (5 bases). Germline values: CDR1 MGHRA, CDR2 YSYEKL. This CDR3 contains 17 residues. Trimming stripped 0 bases from V and 5 bases from J, with 17 bases between. This chain's CDR3 is CASSQDSGRAGDQPQHF. In nucleotides, the CDR3 is TGCGCCAGCAGCCAAGATTCGGGCAGGGCGGGGGATCAGCCCCAGCATTTT.

J is TRBJ2-5 and V is TRBV7-9; 11 bases map to TRBD2. From germline, CDR1 is SEHNR and CDR2 FQNEAQ (reference sequence). CDR3 length: 16 residues. The trim removed 4 bases at V and 7 bases at J, leaving 11 bases unmatched. CDR3 sequence reads: CASSWQGLAGGGTQYF. As DNA, the CDR3 is TGTGCCAGCAGCTGGCAGGGGCTAGCGGGAGGAGGGACCCAGTACTTC. Drawing the rest from reference TRBV7-9 and TRBJ2-5, the complete variable domain is DTGVSQNPRHKITKRGQNVTFRCDPISEHNRLYWYRQTLGQGPEFLTYFQNEAQLEKSRLLSDRFSAERPKGSFSTLEIQRTEQGDSAMYLCASSWQGLAGGGTQYFGPGTRLLVL.

This clonotype was seen a handful of times. J is TRBJ2-7 and V is TRBV5-1; no clear D. Deletions cut 0 bases from V and 7 bases from J, with 8 bases between. Germline V gives CDR1 SGHRS, CDR2 YFSETQ. CDR3 size: 12 residues. As DNA, the CDR3 is TGCGCCAGCAGCTTGGTTGCGTGGGAGCAGTACTTC. Amino acid sequence: CASSLVAWEQYF.

This clonotype was detected only once. This chain connects TRBV18 to TRBJ2-5; weak D call: TRBD1 (6 bases). Per germline, CDR1 KGHSH and CDR2 LQKENI. The V and J ends lost 7 bases and 11 bases respectively, with 17 bases between them. The CDR3 runs to 12 residues. CDR3 sequence: CASWQGLREQYF. The CDR3 coding sequence is TGTGCCAGCTGGCAGGGGCTGAGGGAGCAGTACTTC.

This clonotype has more than one count but fewer than ten. The chain has TRBV7-2 and TRBJ2-7; D is undetermined. CDR1 is SGHTA and CDR2 is FQGNSA in the germline V gene. The CDR3 has 16 amino acids. Trimming stripped 0 bases from V and 1 base from J, with 13 bases between. The CDR3 DNA follows: TGTGCCAGCAGCTTAGCGGGCCATCAAACGTCCTACGAGCAGTACTTC. Translated, it gives CASSLAGHQTSYEQYF.

V usage is TRBV25-1 and J usage is TRBJ2-1; 10 positions agree with TRBD2. CDR1 is MGHDK and CDR2 is SYGVNS in the germline V gene. The CDR3 runs 16 residues. J was trimmed by 4 bases and V by 3 bases; bases with no gene match: 6. CDR3 sequence reads: CASSDSGLAVYNEQFF. The CDR3, as DNA: TGTGCCAGCAGTGATTCCGGACTAGCGGTATACAATGAGCAGTTCTTC.

The rearrangement links TRBV6-2 or TRBV6-3 to TRBJ2-1; D might be TRBD1 or TRBD2, each matching 5 bases. Germline V CDR1 and CDR2: MNHEY, SVGEGT. Trimming removed 0 bases at V and 0 bases at J, with 9 bases between. The CDR3 loop spans 16 amino acids. The CDR3: CASSYSPGSSYNEQFF. DNA of the CDR3: TGTGCCAGCAGTTACTCCCCAGGGAGCTCCTACAATGAGCAGTTCTTC.

CDR3 in amino acids: CSATDLHPYEQYF. The DNA of the CDR3 is TGCAGTGCAACGGACCTTCACCCCTACGAGCAGTACTTC. The V and J genes are TRBV20-1 and TRBJ2-7; D not certain. V lost 6 bases, J lost 2 bases, and 14 bases lay in between. The CDR3 contains 13 residues. Germline V gives CDR1 DFQATT, CDR2 SNEGSKA (reference sequence).

Points on this clonotype: One end of the junction does not line up with germline, which may come from a read error. CDR3 loop: CSARTNSGADVLTF. DNA of the CDR3: TGCAGTGCTAGAACGAACTCTGGGGCCGACGTCCTGACTTTC. The chain recombines TRBV20-1 with TRBJ2-6; perhaps TRBD1 as D (5 bases). The CDR3 is 14 amino acids. Germline-derived CDR1 and CDR2 are DFQATT and SNEGSKA (reference sequence).

The chain is built from TRBV10-3 and TRBJ1-5, with 7 bases that match TRBD1. The V gene end was trimmed by 4 bases and the J gene end by 4 bases; junction bases not matched to a gene: 7. The CDR3 extends over 15 amino acids. In germline, CDR1 is ENHRY, CDR2 SYGVKD. This CDR3 reads CAISASGGQNQPQHF. The DNA for the CDR3 is TGTGCCATCAGTGCTTCGGGGGGACAGAATCAGCCCCAGCATTTT.

This clonotype appeared a few times. The genes are TRBV2 and TRBJ2-3; D gene unclear. This CDR3 has 13 amino acids. The germline V and J ends were trimmed by 5 bases and 7 bases, with 13 bases remaining between them. Per the germline V gene, CDR1 is SNHLY and CDR2 is FYNNEI. CDR3 residues: CASSLEPAHTQYF. CDR3 sequence (DNA): TGTGCCAGCAGTCTCGAGCCCGCCCATACGCAGTATTTT. Together with reference TRBV2 and TRBJ2-3, the CDR3 gives the full variable domain: EPEVTQTPSHQVTQMGQEVILRCVPISNHLYFYWYRQILGQKVEFLVSFYNNEISEKSEIFDDQFSVERPDGSNFTLKIRSTKLEDSAMYFCASSLEPAHTQYFGPGTRLTVL.

This clonotype occurred a few times. This chain links TRBV20-1 with TRBJ2-4; 7 bases are shared with TRBD2. This CDR3 has 15 amino acids. The germline V gene has CDR1 DFQATT and CDR2 SNEGSKA (reference sequence). J was trimmed by 4 bases and V by 6 bases; bases with no gene match: 12. The CDR3 region has the DNA TGCAGTGCCTCAGAGGGGAGCGGGGTAAAAAACATTCAGTACTTC. Its translation: CSASEGSGVKNIQYF.